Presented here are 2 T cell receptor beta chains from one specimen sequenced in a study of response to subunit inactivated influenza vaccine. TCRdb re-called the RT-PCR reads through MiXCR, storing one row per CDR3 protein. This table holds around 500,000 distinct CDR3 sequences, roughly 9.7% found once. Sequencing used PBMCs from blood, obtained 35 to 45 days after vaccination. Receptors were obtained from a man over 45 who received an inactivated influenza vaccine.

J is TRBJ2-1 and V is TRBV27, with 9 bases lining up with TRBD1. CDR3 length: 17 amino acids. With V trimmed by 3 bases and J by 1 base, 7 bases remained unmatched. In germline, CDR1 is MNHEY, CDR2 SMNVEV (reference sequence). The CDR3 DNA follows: TGTGCCAGCAGTTTCCTCGGGACAGGGTTTTCCTACAATGAGCAGTTCTTC. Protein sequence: CASSFLGTGFSYNEQFF.

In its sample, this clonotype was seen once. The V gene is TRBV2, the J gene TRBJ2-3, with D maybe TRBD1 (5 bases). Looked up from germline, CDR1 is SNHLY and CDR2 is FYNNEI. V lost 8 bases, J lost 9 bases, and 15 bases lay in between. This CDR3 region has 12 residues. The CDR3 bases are TGTGCCAGCCAAGCCAGGGATCGGACGCAGTATTTT. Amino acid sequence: CASQARDRTQYF. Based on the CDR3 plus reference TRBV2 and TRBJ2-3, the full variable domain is EPEVTQTPSHQVTQMGQEVILRCVPISNHLYFYWYRQILGQKVEFLVSFYNNEISEKSEIFDDQFSVERPDGSNFTLKIRSTKLEDSAMYFCASQARDRTQYFGPGTRLTVL.